This is a list of T cell receptor beta chains from one sample in a study of cytomegalovirus exposure and HLA in healthy donors. The method was immunoSEQ multiplex PCR; TCRdb's version includes in-frame clones alone and lacks a portion of them. Of approximately 97,000 clones detected, roughly 83% appear once; the ten largest clones hold about 3.1%. The sequencing sample was made of PBMCs. All receptors derive from a male donor in good health and CMV-seropositive. Both conserved end residues are part of each CDR3. Expanded clones get a size class; other rows say once, few or many, or leave the size out.

>NA|TRBJ1-6|TRBV6-5
CASVQGNSPLHF
>NA|TRBJ2-3|TRBV11-2
CASSFGLTTFSTDTQYF
>NA|TRBJ2-7|TRBV30
CAWVGGQTYEQYF
>NA|TRBJ1-5|TRBV2
CASSRDRNSNQPQHF
>NA|TRBJ2-7|TRBV11-2
CASSIRQANEQYF
>NA|TRBJ1-1|TRBV7-2
CASSLVTGGTEAFF
>NA|TRBJ1-5|TRBV7-8
CASSLVMKAYNQPQHF
>NA|TRBJ1-5|TRBV19
CASSALSDRVSQPQHF
>NA|TRBJ1-6|TRBV9
CASSPNRGYNSPLHF
>once|TRBJ1-1|TRBV10-1
CASSKGVVSEAFF
>NA|TRBJ1-5|TRBV19
CASSIEGDNRNQPQHF
>NA|TRBJ2-3|TRBV2
CASRLAGGPSTDTQYF
>NA|TRBJ1-6|TRBV7-8
CASSLRSGGSPLHF
>NA|TRBJ1-1|TRBV11-3
CASSLGAGQGINTEAFF
>NA|TRBJ2-5|TRBV5-4
CASSLEPGQETQYF
>NA|TRBJ1-2|TRBV30
CAWRDRGLYGYTF
>NA|TRBJ1-5|TRBV6-6
CASSVQGGNQPQHF
>NA|TRBJ2-1|TRBV7-2
CASSYGGNSYNEQFF
>NA|TRBJ2-2|TRBV7-2
CASLGGPGTGELFF
>NA|TRBJ1-5|TRBV6-1
CASSDRQSNQPQHF
>few|TRBJ2-5|TRBV7-3
CASSLTGQPQETQYF
>NA|TRBJ1-1|TRBV29-1
CSVREGLPEAFF
>NA|TRBJ2-4|TRBV2
CASSEDRGRVVDIQYF
>NA|TRBJ1-2|TRBV27
CASSRSANYGYTF
>NA|TRBJ2-2|TRBV5-1
CASRTGQNTGELFF
>NA|TRBJ1-5|TRBV18
CASSPDREQPQHF
>NA|TRBJ2-3|TRBV13
CASSLGLAGATDTQYF
>NA|TRBJ1-1|TRBV19
CASSIPVGGTEAFF
>NA|TRBJ2-7|TRBV5-1
CASSTSGTPSYEQYF
>NA|TRBJ2-7|TRBV7-2
CASSLTGSSYEQYF
>once|TRBJ1-1|TRBV10-3
CAISERGQTEAFF
>NA|TRBJ2-7|TRBV7-8
CASSHGPSVNPYEQYF
>NA|TRBJ1-1|TRBV19
CASCVPGAGNTEAFF
>once|TRBJ2-1|TRBV5-4
CASSLARDRGVNEQFF
>few|TRBJ1-5|TRBV19
CASSASGQFNQPQHF
>NA|TRBJ2-7|TRBV10-2
CAHCGPPTYEQYF
>NA|TRBJ1-6|TRBV5-6
CASSLGTSGTGHSPLHF
>NA|TRBJ2-3|TRBV23-1
CASSQEAKGQRGKVNTQYF
>once|TRBJ1-2|TRBV7-2
CASSLAPRGLNYGYTF
>NA|TRBJ2-7|TRBV19
CASSIPGQGAYEQYF
>NA|TRBJ2-1|TRBV5-4
CASSLAGLAGERNEQFF
>NA|TRBJ2-5|TRBV5-4
CASSFRGAGETQYF
>NA|TRBJ2-7|TRBV29-1
CSATAGGYYEQYF
>NA|TRBJ2-2|TRBV5-4
CASSSTGVTGELFF
>NA|TRBJ1-6|TRBV6-6
CASTTTGAYNSPLHF
>NA|TRBJ1-2|TRBV4-1
CASSQVADYGYTF
>NA|TRBJ1-5|TRBV6-6
CASSYGSGHQPQHF
>NA|TRBJ1-2|TRBV4-1
CASSQGAWDYGYTF
>NA|TRBJ1-2|TRBV6-6
CASSYSADNYGYTF
>NA|TRBJ2-5|TRBV6-5
CASSPASGGQETQYF
>NA|TRBJ1-4|TRBV7-3
CASSLTGGTNEKLFF
>NA|TRBJ1-1|TRBV20-1
CSARAGVEAFF
>NA|TRBJ1-4|TRBV4-1
CASSHGQGATNEKLFF
>NA|TRBJ2-6|TRBV19
CASSQTPKTSGANVLTF
>NA|TRBJ1-1|TRBV16
CASSRAGRIEAFF
>once|TRBJ1-5|TRBV30
CAWSLSTGEGNQPQHF
>NA|TRBJ1-4|TRBV27
CASSLTGVGANEKLFF